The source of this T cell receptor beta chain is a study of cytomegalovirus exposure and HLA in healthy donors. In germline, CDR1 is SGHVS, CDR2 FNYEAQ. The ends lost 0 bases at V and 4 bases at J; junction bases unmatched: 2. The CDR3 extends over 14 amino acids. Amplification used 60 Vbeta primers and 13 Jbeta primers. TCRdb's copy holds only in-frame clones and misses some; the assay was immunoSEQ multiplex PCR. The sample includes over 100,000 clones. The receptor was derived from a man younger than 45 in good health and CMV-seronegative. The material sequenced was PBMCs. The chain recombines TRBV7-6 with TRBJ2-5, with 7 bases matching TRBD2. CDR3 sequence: CASSLAGGGETQYF. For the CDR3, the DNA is TGTGCCAGCAGCTTAGCGGGGGGGGGAGAGACCCAGTACTTC.